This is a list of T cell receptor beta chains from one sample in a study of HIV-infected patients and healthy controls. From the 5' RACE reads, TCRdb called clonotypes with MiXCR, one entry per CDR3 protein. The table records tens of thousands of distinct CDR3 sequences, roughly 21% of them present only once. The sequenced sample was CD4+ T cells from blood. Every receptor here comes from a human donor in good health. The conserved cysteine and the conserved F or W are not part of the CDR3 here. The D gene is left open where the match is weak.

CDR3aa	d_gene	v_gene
ASRGIDLLETQY	.	TRBV5-1
AWSTASGLSSYNEQF	.	TRBV30
ASSLSGPYEQY	.	TRBV27
ARVVGPHYEQY	.	TRBV6-2/TRBV6-3
ASSLTDMNTEAF	.	TRBV7-3
AISRDTSYEQY	.	TRBV10-3
ASSFDRGYEQY	TRBD1	TRBV5-4
SARASRTSGYNEQF	TRBD2	TRBV20-1
ASSVRVGHSPLH	.	TRBV2
ASSPGGGPETQY	.	TRBV18
ASSLDIDTDTQY	.	TRBV7-8
ASSLSISAGTEAF	.	TRBV27
SVARTGANEKLF	TRBD1	TRBV29-1
ASSHRVQCWVPEAF	.	TRBV23-1
ASSLTGYTGELF	.	TRBV5-1
ASHGLAKQETQY	TRBD2	TRBV19
AISESTVQETQY	.	TRBV10-3
ASSVGPKGRAF	.	TRBV9
AGKANREYQPQH	.	TRBV23-1
ASSRTGGYNEQF	TRBD2	TRBV6-1
ASSYAPSPLH	.	TRBV12-3/TRBV12-4
ASSLAESTDTQY	.	TRBV5-1
ASSRGSEAF	.	TRBV3-1
ASSFSGGASNQPQH	.	TRBV7-9
ASSLRSNTEAF	.	TRBV7-8
ASSPGLKETQY	.	TRBV12-3/TRBV12-4
ASSSRGSTDTQY	.	TRBV6-5
ASSFKGPNTEAF	.	TRBV5-1
ASSLGQSRSGEQY	.	TRBV11-2
ASREALANYGYT	.	TRBV6-6
ASRQAGGGYPRQY	TRBD1	TRBV6-6
ASSLASGHSYEQY	.	TRBV5-1
ASSPREQGTGELF	.	TRBV7-2
ASSLAGRSSGANVLT	.	TRBV5-4
ASSQPTRKLAGSTDTQY	TRBD2	TRBV3-1
ATSRGGAIAGKYNEQF	TRBD2	TRBV15
ASSWRGAYITDTQY	.	TRBV13
ASSQVGTGSDTEAF	TRBD1	TRBV14
ASSLGADTQY	.	TRBV7-6
ASSLDNGYNSPLH	.	TRBV12-3/TRBV12-4
ASSPDGQGNQPQH	TRBD1	TRBV9
ASSPWEGERF	TRBD2	TRBV14
ASSPSDRGSETQY	TRBD1	TRBV18
SAFLGQPTHNEQF	TRBD1	TRBV20-1
ASSRHSGYDNEQF	.	TRBV12-3/TRBV12-4
ASSAGSSSGNTIY	.	TRBV19
SAGAQGRNTQY	.	TRBV20-1
ASSYYAGSKPNEKLF	.	TRBV6-9
ASSVDPEGDTQY	.	TRBV9
ASSGGQVVAKNIQY	TRBD1	TRBV12-3/TRBV12-4
ASSLGLAGADEQF	TRBD2	TRBV7-2
ASSSDIRLARADTQY	.	TRBV7-9
ATSRNSGGIH	.	TRBV15
ASTRQGAPPTMNTEAF	TRBD1	TRBV2